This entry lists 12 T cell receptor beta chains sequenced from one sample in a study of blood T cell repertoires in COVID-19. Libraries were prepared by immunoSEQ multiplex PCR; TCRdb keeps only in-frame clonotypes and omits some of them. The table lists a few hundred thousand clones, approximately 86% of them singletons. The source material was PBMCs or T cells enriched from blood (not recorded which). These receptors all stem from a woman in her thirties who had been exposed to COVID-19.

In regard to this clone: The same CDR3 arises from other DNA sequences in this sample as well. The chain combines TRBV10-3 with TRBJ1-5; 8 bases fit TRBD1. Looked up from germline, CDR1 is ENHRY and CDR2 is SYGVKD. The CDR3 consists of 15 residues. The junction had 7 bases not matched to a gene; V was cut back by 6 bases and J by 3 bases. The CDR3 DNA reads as TGTGCCATCAGCGAGGACAGGGCCCACAATCAGCCCCAGCATTTT. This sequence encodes CAISEDRAHNQPQHF.

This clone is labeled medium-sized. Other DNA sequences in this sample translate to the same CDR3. CDR3 region: CASRDRTEAFF. CDR3 coding DNA: TGTGCCAGCAGAGATCGGACTGAAGCTTTCTTT. The chain employs TRBV11-2 and TRBJ1-1; D is undetermined. V was clipped by 6 bases and J by 5 bases, with 7 bases between them. Germline V CDR1 and CDR2: SGHAT, FQNNGV. CDR3 length: 11 residues.

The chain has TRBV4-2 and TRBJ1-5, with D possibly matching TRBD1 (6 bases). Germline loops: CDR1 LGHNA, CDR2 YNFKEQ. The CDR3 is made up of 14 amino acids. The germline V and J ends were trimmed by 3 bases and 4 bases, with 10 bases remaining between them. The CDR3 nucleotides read TGTGCCAGCAGCCAGGTACAGGGTAATCAGCCCCAGCATTTT. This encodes CASSQVQGNQPQHF.

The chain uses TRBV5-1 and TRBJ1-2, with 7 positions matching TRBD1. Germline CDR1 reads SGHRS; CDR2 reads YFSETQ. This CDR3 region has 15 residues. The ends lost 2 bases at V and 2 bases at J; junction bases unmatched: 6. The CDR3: CASSFGQAQNYGYTF. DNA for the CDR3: TGCGCCAGCAGCTTCGGACAGGCCCAAAACTATGGCTACACCTTC.

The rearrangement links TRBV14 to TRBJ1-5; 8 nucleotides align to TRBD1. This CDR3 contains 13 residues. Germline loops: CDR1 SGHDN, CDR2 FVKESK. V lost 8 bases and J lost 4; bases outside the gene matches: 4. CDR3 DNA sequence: TGTGCCAGCCCCAGGGGGCTAAATCAGCCCCAGCATTTT. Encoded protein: CASPRGLNQPQHF. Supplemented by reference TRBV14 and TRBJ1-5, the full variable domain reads EAGVTQFPSHSVIEKGQTVTLRCDPISGHDNLYWYRRVMGKEIKFLLHFVKESKQDESGMPNNRFLAERTGGTYSTLKVQPAELEDSGVYFCASPRGLNQPQHFGDGTRLSIL.

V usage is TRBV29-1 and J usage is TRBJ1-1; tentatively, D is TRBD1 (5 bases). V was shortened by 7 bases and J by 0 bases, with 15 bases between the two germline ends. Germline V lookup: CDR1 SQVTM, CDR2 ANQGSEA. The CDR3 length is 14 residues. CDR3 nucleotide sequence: TGCAGCGGTACGTACGAGGACATGAACACTGAAGCTTTCTTT. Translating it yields CSGTYEDMNTEAFF.

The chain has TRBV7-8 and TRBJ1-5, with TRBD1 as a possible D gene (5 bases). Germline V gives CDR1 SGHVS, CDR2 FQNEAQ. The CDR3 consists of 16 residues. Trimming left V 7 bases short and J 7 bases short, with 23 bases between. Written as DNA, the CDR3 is TGTGCCAGCACCGATTCCAGGGTTCGGATCCGGCAGCCCCAGCATTTT. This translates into CASTDSRVRIRQPQHF.

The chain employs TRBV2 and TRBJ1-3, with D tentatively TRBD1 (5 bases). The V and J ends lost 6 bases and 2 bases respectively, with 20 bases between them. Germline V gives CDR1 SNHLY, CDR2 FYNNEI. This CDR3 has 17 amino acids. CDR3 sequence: CASRGGQSYSAGNTIYF. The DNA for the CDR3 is TGTGCCAGCAGGGGTGGACAATCGTACTCCGCTGGAAACACCATATATTTT.

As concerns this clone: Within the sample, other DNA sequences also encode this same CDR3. The DNA of the CDR3 is TGTGCCAGCAGCGTGATAACTGAGAACACTGAAGCTTTCTTT. Protein sequence: CASSVITENTEAFF. This chain links TRBV9 with TRBJ1-1; unclear D gene. Germline CDR1 reads SGDLS; CDR2 reads YYNGEE. This CDR3 is built from 14 residues. Trimming stripped 2 bases from V and 1 base from J, with 9 bases between.

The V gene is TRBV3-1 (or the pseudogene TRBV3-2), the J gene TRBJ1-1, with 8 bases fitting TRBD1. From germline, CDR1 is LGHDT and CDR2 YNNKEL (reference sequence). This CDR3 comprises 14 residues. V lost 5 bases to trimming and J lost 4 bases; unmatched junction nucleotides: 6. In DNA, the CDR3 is TGTGCCAGCAGCGACCTAACAGGGGGCACTGAAGCTTTCTTT. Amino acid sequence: CASSDLTGGTEAFF.

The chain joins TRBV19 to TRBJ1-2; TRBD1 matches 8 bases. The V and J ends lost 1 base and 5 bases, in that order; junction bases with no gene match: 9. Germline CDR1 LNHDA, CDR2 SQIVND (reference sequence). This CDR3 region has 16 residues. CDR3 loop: CASSIGRPGGVYGYTF. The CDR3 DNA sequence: TGTGCCAGTAGTATAGGGCGGCCAGGGGGCGTTTATGGCTACACCTTC.

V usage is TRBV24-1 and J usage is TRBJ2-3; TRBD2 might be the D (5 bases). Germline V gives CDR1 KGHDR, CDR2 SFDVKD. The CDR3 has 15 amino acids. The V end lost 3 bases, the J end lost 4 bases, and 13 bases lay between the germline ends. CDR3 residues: CATSDASDGADTQYF. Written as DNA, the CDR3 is TGTGCCACCAGTGATGCTTCGGACGGGGCAGATACGCAGTATTTT.